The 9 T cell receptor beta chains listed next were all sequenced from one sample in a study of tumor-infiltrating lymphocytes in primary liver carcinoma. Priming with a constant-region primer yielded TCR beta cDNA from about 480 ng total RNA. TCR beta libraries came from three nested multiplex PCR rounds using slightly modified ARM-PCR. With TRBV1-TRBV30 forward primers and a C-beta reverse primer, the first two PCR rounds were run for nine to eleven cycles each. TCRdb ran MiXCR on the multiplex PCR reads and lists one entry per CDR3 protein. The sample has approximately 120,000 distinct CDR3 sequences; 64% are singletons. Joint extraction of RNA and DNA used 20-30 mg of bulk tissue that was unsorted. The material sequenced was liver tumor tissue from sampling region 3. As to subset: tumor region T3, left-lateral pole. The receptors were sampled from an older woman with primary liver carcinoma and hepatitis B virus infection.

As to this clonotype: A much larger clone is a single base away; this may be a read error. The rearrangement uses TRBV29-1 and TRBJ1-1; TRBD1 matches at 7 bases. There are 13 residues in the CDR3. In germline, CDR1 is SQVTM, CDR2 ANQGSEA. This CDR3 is CSVNRQGRTEASF. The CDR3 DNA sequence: TGCAGCGTCAACCGACAGGGTCGGACTGAAGCTTCCTTT.

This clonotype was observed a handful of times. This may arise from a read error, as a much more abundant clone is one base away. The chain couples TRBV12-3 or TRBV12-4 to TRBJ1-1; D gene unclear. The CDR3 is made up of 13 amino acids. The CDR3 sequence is CAGSPSRTTEAFF. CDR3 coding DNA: TGTGCCGGCAGTCCCAGCCGGACTACTGAAGCTTTCTTT.

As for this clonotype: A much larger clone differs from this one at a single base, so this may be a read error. The CDR3 DNA is TGTGCCAGCAGTTACGGCTCTGGGGCAGGTACGCAGTATTTT. Translating it yields CASSYGSGAGTQYF. The chain links TRBV6-6 to TRBJ2-3, with D possibly matching TRBD1 (5 bases). The CDR3 loop spans 14 amino acids. Germline assignment: CDR1 MNHNY and CDR2 SVGAGI (reference sequence). Trimming removed 2 bases from V and 8 bases from J, with 14 bases in between.

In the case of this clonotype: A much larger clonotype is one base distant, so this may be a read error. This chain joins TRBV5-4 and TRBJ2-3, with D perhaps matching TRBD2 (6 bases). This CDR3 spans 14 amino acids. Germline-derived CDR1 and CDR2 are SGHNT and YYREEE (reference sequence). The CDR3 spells CVSSLGSGLLTQYF. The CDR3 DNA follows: TGTGTCAGCAGCTTGGGCTCGGGACTCCTAACGCAGTATTTT.

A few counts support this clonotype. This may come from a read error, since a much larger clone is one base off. The CDR3 DNA reads as TGTGCCAACAGCGAGGGGAAGGGTGCTTTCTTT. It specifies CANSEGKGAFF. The V call is TRBV12-3 or TRBV12-4, the J call TRBJ1-1; the D gene is possibly TRBD1 (5 bases). Trimming shortened V by 10 bases and J by 11 bases, and 17 bases separated the two germline ends. This CDR3 contains 11 residues.

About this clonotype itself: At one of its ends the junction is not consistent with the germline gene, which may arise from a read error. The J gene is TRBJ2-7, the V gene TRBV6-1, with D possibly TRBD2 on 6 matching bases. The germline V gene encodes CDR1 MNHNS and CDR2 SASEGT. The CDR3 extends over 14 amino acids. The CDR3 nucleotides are TGCGCCAGCAATTTAACTAGCACTACTACGGAGCAGTACTTC. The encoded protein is CASNLTSTTTEQYF.

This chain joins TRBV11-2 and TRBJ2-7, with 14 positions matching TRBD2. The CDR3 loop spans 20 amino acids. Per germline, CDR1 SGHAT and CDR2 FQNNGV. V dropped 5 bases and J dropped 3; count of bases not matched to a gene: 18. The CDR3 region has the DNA TGTGCCAGCAGCGTTATTTCCCGACTAGCGGGAGGGCAGAAACACTACGAGCAGTACTTC. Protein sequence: CASSVISRLAGGQKHYEQYF. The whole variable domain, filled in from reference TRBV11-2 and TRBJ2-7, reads EAGVAQSPRYKIIEKRQSVAFWCNPISGHATLYWYQQILGQGPKLLIQFQNNGVVDDSQLPKDRFSAERLKGVDSTLKIQPAKLEDSAVYLCASSVISRLAGGQKHYEQYFGPGTRLTVT.

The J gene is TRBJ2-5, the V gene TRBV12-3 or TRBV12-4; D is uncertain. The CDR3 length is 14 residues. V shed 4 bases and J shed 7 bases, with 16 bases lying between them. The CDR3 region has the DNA TGTGCCAGCAGTTCCCTGCTAGTCGGCGGGACCCAGTACTTC. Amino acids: CASSSLLVGGTQYF.

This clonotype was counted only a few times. The CDR3 loop reads CATSDGGEREQFF. The CDR3 nucleotides read TGTGCCACCAGTGATGGGGGGGAGCGAGAGCAGTTCTTC. This chain uses TRBV24-1 with TRBJ2-1; 7 nucleotides line up with TRBD2. Germline V lookup: CDR1 KGHDR, CDR2 SFDVKD. This CDR3 is 13 amino acids long. The trim removed 3 bases at V and 10 bases at J, leaving 5 bases unmatched.